The 11 T cell receptor beta chains below come from one sample, sequenced in a study of shared clonotypes between healthy human individuals. Cells designated naive CD8 were CD45RO-negative and were positively selected for CCR7, with terminally differentiated effector memory CD45RA+ cells excluded. TCRdb's table, derived via immunoSEQ multiplex PCR, lists solely in-frame clones and lacks some. This sample yields 2 million or so clones, of which just under 95% are seen a single time; 0.85% to 1.2% belongs to the top ten. The sequenced sample was naive CD8+ T cells sorted from blood. Receptors were obtained from a man between 18 and 29 years old in good health.

V is TRBV28 and J is TRBJ2-3; D is uncertain. Per germline, CDR1 MDHEN and CDR2 SYDVKM. The CDR3 contains 18 residues. V was clipped by 2 bases and J by 0 bases, with 18 bases between them. The CDR3 region is CASSLRLVYNPSTDTQYF. The CDR3 region has the DNA TGTGCCAGCAGTTTACGCCTCGTTTACAACCCTAGCACAGATACGCAGTATTTT.

The chain links TRBV29-1 to TRBJ1-2; 7 nucleotides line up with TRBD1. The CDR3 length is 13 residues. The germline CDR1 and CDR2 sequences are SQVTM and ANQGSEA. V gave up 4 bases and J gave up 5 bases; unmatched junction bases: 7. CDR3 sequence (DNA): TGCAGCGTTGTTCCGACAGGGAAGTATGGCTACACCTTC. Amino acids: CSVVPTGKYGYTF.

The V call is TRBV28, the J call TRBJ2-7; 7 nucleotides agree with TRBD1. The germline gives CDR1 MDHEN, CDR2 SYDVKM. V lost 3 bases and J lost 1; bases outside the gene matches: 6. The CDR3 contains 15 residues. The CDR3 region is CASSLEGGISYEQYF. The CDR3, as DNA: TGTGCCAGCAGTTTGGAAGGGGGCATTTCCTACGAGCAGTACTTC.

The chain links TRBV28 to TRBJ1-1; 9 nucleotides line up with TRBD1. The germline V gene encodes CDR1 MDHEN and CDR2 SYDVKM. The CDR3 sequence is 16 residues long. V shed 6 bases, J shed 2 bases, and the junction held 10 bases outside the gene matches. CDR3 amino acids: CASSYIEDRGNTEAFF. DNA for the CDR3: TGTGCCAGCAGCTATATTGAGGACAGGGGAAACACTGAAGCTTTCTTT.

V and J are TRBV29-1 and TRBJ2-3; D unclear. The CDR3 runs to 15 residues. The germline V gene has CDR1 SQVTM and CDR2 ANQGSEA. Trimming took off 0 bases at V and 2 bases at J, with 12 bases between the two ends. In nucleotides, the CDR3 is TGCAGCGTTGAAGATCGCAACACATACACAGATACGCAGTATTTT. Its translation: CSVEDRNTYTDTQYF.

The J gene is TRBJ2-2, the V gene TRBV19; 10 bases align to TRBD1. There are 17 residues in the CDR3. The V gene's germline CDR1 is LNHDA and CDR2 SQIVND (reference sequence). Unmatched junction bases numbered 9, after V lost 4 bases and J lost 4 bases. DNA of the CDR3: TGTGCCAGTAGTAGCCGTACCGGGACAGGGGCCACCGGGGAGCTGTTTTTT. The encoded protein is CASSSRTGTGATGELFF.

The chain employs TRBV6-1 and TRBJ1-3; 7 nucleotides line up with TRBD1. Germline V gives CDR1 MNHNS, CDR2 SASEGT. The CDR3 sequence is 14 residues long. V gave up 11 bases and J gave up 0 bases; unmatched junction bases: 7. DNA of the CDR3: TGTGCCTCCCAGGGGGGGTCCTCTGGAAACACCATATATTTT. It translates to CASQGGSSGNTIYF.

In the case of this clone: Other DNA sequences from this sample encode an identical CDR3 as well. The chain employs TRBV5-6 and TRBJ1-6, with D hard to call. This CDR3 contains 12 residues. From germline, CDR1 is SGHDT and CDR2 YYEEEE. With 2 bases removed from V and 7 bases from J, the gap between germline ends came to 4 bases. The CDR3, as DNA: TGTGCCAGCAGCTTATCAAATTCACCCCTCCACTTT. Its translation is CASSLSNSPLHF.

The gene calls are TRBV4-3 and TRBJ2-5, with 7 bases fitting TRBD1. V gave up 1 base and J gave up 7 bases; unmatched junction bases: 9. The CDR3 is 15 amino acids. Germline V gives CDR1 LGHNA, CDR2 YSLEER. The CDR3 region has the DNA TGCGCCAGCAGCCAAGTTTGGGACAGTCCTAGGACCCAGTACTTC. It specifies CASSQVWDSPRTQYF.

The CDR3 DNA follows: TGTGCCAGCAGCTTACCGGGACTAGCGGACACAGATACGCAGTATTTT. This gives the protein CASSLPGLADTDTQYF. The chain combines TRBV7-8 with TRBJ2-3; TRBD2 agrees at 11 bases. This CDR3 is built from 16 residues. J lost 2 bases, V lost 2 bases, and 3 bases had no gene match. CDR1 is SGHVS, CDR2 FQNEAQ, per germline.

The rearrangement joins TRBV15 to TRBJ2-1; D possibly uses TRBD1 or TRBD2 (6 bases each). Germline V gene lookup returns CDR1 LNHNV and CDR2 YYDKDF (reference sequence). The CDR3 has 14 residues. Trimming cost V 3 bases and J 6 bases, with 12 bases left between them. In DNA, the CDR3 is TGTGCCACCAGCAGTCAAGGGGGGCCCAATGAGCAGTTCTTC. It specifies CATSSQGGPNEQFF.